A selection of T cell receptor beta chains follows, all from one sample in a study of shared clonotypes between healthy human individuals. Profiling relied on immunoSEQ multiplex PCR, and the TCRdb table lists in-frame clones only, not all of them. The table includes about 960,000 clones, 60% to 85% detected once. Sequencing was done on a sample of memory CD4+ T cells sorted from blood. The receptor set was obtained from a man between 18 and 35 years old in good health. Each CDR3 is given with its conserved first and last residue. The D gene is left open where the match is weak. The listing skips clone size in some rows; elsewhere it reads once, few, many or a size class.

v_call,j_call,clone_size,d_call,cdr3_nt,cdr3_aa
TRBV29-1,TRBJ1-1,-,-,TGCAGCGCGCAGCTTTTGAACACTGAAGCTTTCTTT,CSAQLLNTEAFF
TRBV7-2,TRBJ1-1,-,-,TGTGCCAGCAGCCCTGGGAGCGGGAGTACCCGGACTGAAGCTTTCTTT,CASSPGSGSTRTEAFF
TRBV7-2,TRBJ2-5,-,-,TGTGCCAGCAGCTTAGGGCAGACTAGGTCAGAGACCCAGTACTTC,CASSLGQTRSETQYF
TRBV18,TRBJ1-2,once,TRBD1,TGTGCCAGCTCACGGGACAGCACTAACTATGGCTACACCTTC,CASSRDSTNYGYTF
TRBV27,TRBJ1-6,-,-,TGTGCCAGCAGTTTCCTGGTGAAGGATTCACCCCTCCACTTT,CASSFLVKDSPLHF
TRBV27,TRBJ2-7,-,-,TGTGCCAGCCCTACGGCCCCAGGGGGGCGATCCTACGAGCAGTACTTC,CASPTAPGGRSYEQYF
TRBV6-4,TRBJ2-7,-,TRBD1,TGTGCCAGCAGTGGTCTGTTGACGGGGACAGGGACCTACGAGCAGTACTTC,CASSGLLTGTGTYEQYF
TRBV18,TRBJ2-7,-,TRBD2,TGTGCCAGCTCACCACGGCTAGCGGGAGCGGACGAGCAGTACTTC,CASSPRLAGADEQYF
TRBV5-1,TRBJ1-3,-,TRBD1,TGCGCCAGCAGCGTGACAGGGGCTGGAAACACCATATATTTT,CASSVTGAGNTIYF
TRBV5-1,TRBJ1-4,-,-,TGCGCCAGCCATGGGGATACAACTAATGAAAAACTGTTTTTT,CASHGDTTNEKLFF
TRBV4-1,TRBJ1-5,-,-,TGCGCCAGCAGTGAGGCGACAGGCTATAGCAATCAGCCCCAGCATTTT,CASSEATGYSNQPQHF
TRBV7-8,TRBJ1-1,-,-,TGTGCCAGCAGCTCGAACAAGAACACTGAAGCTTTCTTT,CASSSNKNTEAFF
TRBV5-1,TRBJ2-7,few,-,TGCGCCAGCAGCTTGAACAAACTACCCGGACTGAGCTTCACCTACGAGCAGTACTTC,CASSLNKLPGLSFTYEQYF
TRBV30,TRBJ2-1,-,-,TGTGCCTCATCACGAGCGGGTGAGCAGTTCTTC,CASSRAGEQFF
TRBV11-2,TRBJ2-5,-,-,TGTGCCAGCAGCTTAGGACAGACGTCCCAAGAGACCCAGTACTTC,CASSLGQTSQETQYF
TRBV4-2,TRBJ2-3,-,-,TGTGCCAGCAGCCAAGAGGGGTCCCGTGGGGCCACAGATACGCAGTATTTT,CASSQEGSRGATDTQYF
TRBV7-2,TRBJ1-1,-,TRBD1,TGTGCCAGCAGCTGGGCAGGGGGAGGTACTGAAGCTTTCTTT,CASSWAGGGTEAFF
TRBV6-6,TRBJ1-5,once,-,TGTGCCGGGTCAACAGGCCTCAATCAGCCCCAGCATTTT,CAGSTGLNQPQHF
TRBV5-1,TRBJ2-1,-,-,TGCGCCAGCAGCTTGGATGGCAGGGAGGCGGCTGAGCAGTTCTTC,CASSLDGREAAEQFF
TRBV5-4,TRBJ2-5,-,TRBD2,TGTGCCAGCAGCCTCCCAGGACTAGCGGGCGAGACCCAGTACTTC,CASSLPGLAGETQYF
TRBV14,TRBJ2-1,-,TRBD2,TGTGCCAGCAGCATCCTCACTAGCGGGGGCTACAATGAGCAGTTCTTC,CASSILTSGGYNEQFF
TRBV28,TRBJ1-4,-,-,TGTGCCAGCAGTTTAGCAGGGTTATCAACTAATGAAAAACTGTTTTTT,CASSLAGLSTNEKLFF
TRBV18,TRBJ2-7,-,TRBD1,TGTGCCAGCTCACCGTGGACAGGGGGCGCGGGGGAGCAGTACTTC,CASSPWTGGAGEQYF
TRBV10-2,TRBJ2-7,-,-,TGCGCCAGCAGTGAGTGGATACAGGGAATCGAGCAGTACTTC,CASSEWIQGIEQYF
TRBV5-6,TRBJ2-1,-,TRBD2,TGTGCCAGCAGCTCTAAGAGCGGGGGCTTTTACAATGAGCAGTTCTTC,CASSSKSGGFYNEQFF